This paragraph reports one T cell receptor beta chain. The CDR3 consists of 18 residues. The J segment lost 0 bases and the V segment lost 3 bases, leaving 7 bases of the junction unmatched. From germline, CDR1 is KGHDR and CDR2 SFDVKD. This sample is drawn from a study of metastatic and nonmetastatic thyroid tumors. Each patient went into thyroid surgery without having received any treatment. MiXCR re-clonotyped the PCR reads for TCRdb. This table has some 55,000 clones, roughly 30% appearing once. The chain couples TRBV24-1 to TRBJ2-2; 9 nucleotides agree with TRBD2. The receptor's source is a female donor with papillary thyroid cancer or a benign thyroid nodule (not recorded which). Some clones in this sample may be carry-over from other donors' samples. Material for sequencing was blood. In DNA, the CDR3 is TGTGCCACCAGTGATCCGCCCGCTAGCGGGACGAACACCGGGGAGCTGTTTTTT. Translating it yields CATSDPPASGTNTGELFF.